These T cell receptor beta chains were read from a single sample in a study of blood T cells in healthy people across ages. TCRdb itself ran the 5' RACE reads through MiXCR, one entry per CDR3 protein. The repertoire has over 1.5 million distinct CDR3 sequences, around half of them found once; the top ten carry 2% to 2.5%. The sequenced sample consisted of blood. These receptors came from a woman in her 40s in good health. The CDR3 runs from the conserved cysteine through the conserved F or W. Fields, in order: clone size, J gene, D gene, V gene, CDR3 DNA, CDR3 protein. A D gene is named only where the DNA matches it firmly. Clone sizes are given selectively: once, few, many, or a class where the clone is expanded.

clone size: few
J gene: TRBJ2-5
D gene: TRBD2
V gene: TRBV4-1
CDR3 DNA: TGCGCCAGCAGCCTCCAGCCGGCTAGCGGGGCTAGGTACCAAGAGACCCAGTACTTC
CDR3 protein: CASSLQPASGARYQETQYF

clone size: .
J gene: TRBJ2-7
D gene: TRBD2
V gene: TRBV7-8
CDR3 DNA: TGTGCCAGCAGCCTATCCCAGACTAGCGGGGGAGGAACCCAGTACTTC
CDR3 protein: CASSLSQTSGGGTQYF

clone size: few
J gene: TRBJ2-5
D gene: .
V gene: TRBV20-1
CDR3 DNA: TGCAGTGCTAGACCTAGGACGGGACCCGCATGGACCCAGTACTTC
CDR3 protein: CSARPRTGPAWTQYF

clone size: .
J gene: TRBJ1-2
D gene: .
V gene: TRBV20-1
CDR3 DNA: TGCAGTGCTAGAGATCTCAGATCCGCAACGGGCGACTATGGCTACACCTTC
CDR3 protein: CSARDLRSATGDYGYTF

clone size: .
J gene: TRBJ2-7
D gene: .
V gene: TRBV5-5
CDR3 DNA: TGTGCCAGCAGCTCCGTCCCGGGACAAAACGAGCAGTACTTC
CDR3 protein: CASSSVPGQNEQYF

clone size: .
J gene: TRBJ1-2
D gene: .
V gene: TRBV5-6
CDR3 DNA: TGTGCCAGCAGGCAAGGGAGCAGTACTGGCTACACCTTC
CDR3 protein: CASRQGSSTGYTF

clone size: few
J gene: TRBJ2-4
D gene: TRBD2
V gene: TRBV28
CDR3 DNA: TGTGCCAGCAGACCCAGCGGGGGGCTCGGCAAAAACATTCAGTACTTC
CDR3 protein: CASRPSGGLGKNIQYF

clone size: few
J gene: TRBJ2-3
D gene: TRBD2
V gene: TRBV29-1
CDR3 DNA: TGCAGCGTTGAAAGGACTAGCGGGCCCTCAGATACGCAGTATTTT
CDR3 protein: CSVERTSGPSDTQYF

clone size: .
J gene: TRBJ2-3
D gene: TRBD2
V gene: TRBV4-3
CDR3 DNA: TGCGCCAGCAGCACGGGACTAGAGATAACAGATACGCAGTATTTT
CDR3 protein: CASSTGLEITDTQYF

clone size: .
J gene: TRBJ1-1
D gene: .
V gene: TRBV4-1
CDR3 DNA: TGCGCCAGCAGCCAATTGTTTCAGGGGAACACTGAAGCTTTCTTT
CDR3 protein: CASSQLFQGNTEAFF